The rows below give T cell receptor beta chains drawn from one sample of a study of shared clonotypes between healthy human individuals. Produced via immunoSEQ multiplex PCR; TCRdb's table is partial and in-frame only. The sample has over a million clones, about 96% seen once. Sample: naive CD4+ T cells sorted from blood. These receptors came from a man aged 25 to 45 in good health. CDR3s include the opening cysteine and the closing phenylalanine or tryptophan. D genes are given only for firm matches. The size of a clone is reported for some rows only, either as once, few or many, or as a class for expanded clones.

size	J	V	D	CDR3	DNA
-	TRBJ2-1	TRBV7-2	-	CASSSLAASYNEQFF	TGTGCCAGCAGCTCCTTAGCGGCTTCCTACAATGAGCAGTTCTTC
-	TRBJ2-1	TRBV10-3	TRBD2	CAIRGTSSYNEQFF	TGTGCCATCAGGGGGACTAGCTCCTACAATGAGCAGTTCTTC
-	TRBJ2-7	TRBV5-1	TRBD2	CASSEGLAGVYEQYF	TGCGCCAGCAGCGAGGGACTAGCGGGAGTCTACGAGCAGTACTTC
-	TRBJ1-2	TRBV28	-	CASSPGRNYGYTF	TGTGCCAGCAGTCCCGGACGGAATTATGGCTACACCTTC
-	TRBJ2-1	TRBV12-2	-	CARRGGSNMYEQFF	TGTGCAAGGAGGGGCGGGAGTAATATGTATGAGCAGTTCTTC
-	TRBJ2-3	TRBV21-1	-	CASSKEIPNTDTQYF	TGTGCCAGCAGCAAAGAGATCCCCAACACAGATACGCAGTATTTT
-	TRBJ1-5	TRBV19	-	CASSISLGLNQPQHF	TGTGCCAGTAGTATCTCCTTGGGCCTCAATCAGCCCCAGCATTTT
-	TRBJ2-3	TRBV7-9	TRBD2	CASSGSVAGKRDTQYF	TGTGCCAGCAGCGGCTCCGTAGCGGGGAAACGGGATACGCAGTATTTT
-	TRBJ2-6	TRBV7-3	-	CASSLTRSSGANVLTF	TGTGCCAGCAGCTTAACGCGGTCCTCTGGGGCCAACGTCCTGACTTTC
-	TRBJ1-2	TRBV7-2	-	CASSLDRAGGYTF	TGTGCCAGCAGCTTAGACAGGGCGGGCGGCTACACCTTC
-	TRBJ1-2	TRBV30	-	CAWSVSMVGYTF	TGTGCCTGGAGTGTATCAATGGTGGGCTACACCTTC
-	TRBJ2-7	TRBV10-2	-	CASSGTGTTNSYEQYF	TGCGCCAGCAGTGGTACGGGGACAACAAACTCCTACGAGCAGTACTTC
-	TRBJ2-5	TRBV13	-	CASSGVGPRETQYF	TGTGCCAGCAGCGGGGTGGGACCCCGAGAGACCCAGTACTTC
-	TRBJ2-3	TRBV4-2	TRBD2	CASSQEASGNTDTQYF	TGTGCCAGCAGCCAAGAGGCTAGCGGGAACACAGATACGCAGTATTTT
once	TRBJ1-1	TRBV9	-	CASSVGSSLNTEAFF	TGTGCCAGCAGCGTAGGGAGCAGCCTGAACACTGAAGCTTTCTTT
few	TRBJ2-1	TRBV27	TRBD1	CASGRTGLYEQFF	TGTGCCAGCGGCCGGACAGGGCTCTATGAGCAGTTCTTC
once	TRBJ1-3	TRBV6-6	TRBD1	CASSYSSGGYGNTIYF	TGTGCCAGCAGTTATTCTTCAGGGGGTTATGGAAACACCATATATTTT
-	TRBJ2-6	TRBV28	-	CASSQDSASGANVLTF	TGTGCCAGCAGCCAGGACAGCGCTTCTGGGGCCAACGTCCTGACTTTC
-	TRBJ2-7	TRBV5-6	-	CASSLIGAEEEQYF	TGTGCCAGCAGCTTGATAGGTGCTGAGGAAGAGCAGTACTTC
-	TRBJ1-2	TRBV7-2	-	CASTAWGSGYGYTF	TGTGCCAGCACGGCGTGGGGTTCCGGCTATGGCTACACCTTC
-	TRBJ1-1	TRBV28	TRBD1	CASSSRQGTEAFF	TGTGCCAGCAGTTCCCGACAGGGAACTGAAGCTTTCTTT
-	TRBJ2-2	TRBV6-1	-	CASNLQDHTGELFF	TGTGCCAGCAACCTTCAAGATCACACCGGGGAGCTGTTTTTT
-	TRBJ2-2	TRBV6-1	-	CASKVSWNTGELFF	TGTGCCAGCAAAGTATCCTGGAACACCGGGGAGCTGTTTTTT
once	TRBJ2-1	TRBV29-1	-	CSGKLHSRNEQFF	TGCAGCGGTAAGCTCCATAGCAGGAATGAGCAGTTCTTC
-	TRBJ2-5	TRBV25-1	-	CASSVPQKQETQYF	TGTGCCAGCAGTGTACCACAGAAACAAGAGACCCAGTACTTC
-	TRBJ1-2	TRBV7-2	-	CASSEGVSYGYTF	TGTGCCAGCAGCGAGGGGGTCAGCTATGGCTACACCTTC
-	TRBJ2-1	TRBV7-7	-	CASSLDWTYNEQFF	TGTGCCAGCAGCTTAGATTGGACGTACAATGAGCAGTTCTTC
-	TRBJ2-3	TRBV19	-	CASSIGGWSTDTQYF	TGTGCCAGTAGTATAGGCGGCTGGAGCACAGATACGCAGTATTTT
-	TRBJ2-7	TRBV29-1	-	CSGRGGKWTTKQYF	TGCAGCGGGCGAGGGGGGAAATGGACTACGAAGCAGTACTTC
-	TRBJ2-5	TRBV5-5	-	CASSLHNQETQYF	TGTGCCAGCAGCTTACACAACCAAGAGACCCAGTACTTC
-	TRBJ2-7	TRBV7-6	TRBD1	CASSPMGQGGTYEQYF	TGTGCCAGCAGCCCCATGGGACAGGGGGGGACCTACGAGCAGTACTTC
-	TRBJ2-7	TRBV5-1	-	CASSLAGTTYEQYF	TGCGCCAGCAGCTTGGCCGGGACAACCTACGAGCAGTACTTC
few	TRBJ1-1	TRBV15	-	CATSRAIMNTEAFF	TGTGCCACCAGCAGAGCTATCATGAACACTGAAGCTTTCTTT
-	TRBJ1-5	TRBV15	-	CATSRDSIWGDQPQHF	TGTGCCACCAGCAGAGACAGTATATGGGGGGATCAGCCCCAGCATTTT
-	TRBJ2-7	TRBV7-2	-	CASSNRVSYEQYF	TGTGCCAGCAGCAACAGGGTCTCCTACGAGCAGTACTTC
-	TRBJ1-2	TRBV29-1	-	CSVEDRDRNYGYTF	TGCAGCGTTGAAGATCGTGACCGGAACTATGGCTACACCTTC
-	TRBJ2-5	TRBV7-2	TRBD2	CASSLASGSLYQETQYF	TGTGCCAGCAGCTTAGCGAGCGGGAGCTTATACCAAGAGACCCAGTACTTC
-	TRBJ2-5	TRBV29-1	TRBD2	CSVTSGETQYF	TGCAGCGTAACTAGCGGAGAGACCCAGTACTTC
-	TRBJ2-7	TRBV9	-	CASSVQGDSRTYEQYF	TGTGCCAGCAGCGTCCAGGGGGACTCCCGCACCTACGAGCAGTACTTC
-	TRBJ2-1	TRBV10-3	TRBD2	CAISLGLAGGPGSYNEQFF	TGTGCCATCAGCCTGGGACTAGCGGGAGGGCCAGGCTCCTACAATGAGCAGTTCTTC
-	TRBJ2-3	TRBV6-6	-	CASDRPSSDTQYF	TGTGCCAGCGATCGACCCAGTTCAGATACGCAGTATTTT
-	TRBJ2-5	TRBV7-8	-	CASIPRAQGETQYF	TGTGCCAGCATACCGCGGGCGCAGGGAGAGACCCAGTACTTC
-	TRBJ2-7	TRBV5-1	TRBD1	CASSLGAGTGAYEQYF	TGCGCCAGCAGCTTGGGGGCCGGGACAGGAGCCTACGAGCAGTACTTC
-	TRBJ1-5	TRBV30	-	CAWSGGPGQPQHF	TGTGCCTGGAGTGGGGGACCAGGGCAGCCCCAGCATTTT
-	TRBJ1-2	TRBV12-5	-	CASGLVTGRRGYTF	TGTGCTAGTGGTTTGGTAACAGGGCGGAGGGGCTACACCTTC
-	TRBJ1-5	TRBV5-5	-	CASSVTRSRQPQHF	TGTGCCAGCAGCGTGACAAGGTCGCGTCAGCCCCAGCATTTT
-	TRBJ2-7	TRBV7-2	-	CASSRAYEQYF	TGTGCCAGCAGCAGGGCATACGAGCAGTACTTC
-	TRBJ1-2	TRBV6-1	-	CASSEINGPYGYTF	TGTGCCAGCAGCGAGATAAACGGGCCCTATGGCTACACCTTC
-	TRBJ1-1	TRBV5-1	-	CASSLVTANTEAFF	TGCGCCAGCAGCTTGGTGACGGCGAACACTGAAGCTTTCTTT
-	TRBJ2-1	TRBV4-2	TRBD2	CASSQGLAGASVAYNEQFF	TGTGCCAGCAGCCAGGGACTAGCGGGAGCCAGCGTCGCCTACAATGAGCAGTTCTTC
-	TRBJ2-7	TRBV27	TRBD2	CASSRGLARSNGGEQYF	TGTGCCAGCAGTCGGGGACTAGCGAGAAGCAACGGGGGCGAGCAGTACTTC
-	TRBJ2-7	TRBV2	-	CASTGVVSYEQYF	TGTGCCAGCACAGGGGTCGTCTCCTACGAGCAGTACTTC
-	TRBJ2-7	TRBV5-6	-	CASRLSGYEQYF	TGTGCCAGCAGACTTTCGGGCTACGAGCAGTACTTC